Presented here are 22 T cell receptor beta chains from one specimen sequenced in a study of shared clonotypes between healthy human individuals. Profiling relied on immunoSEQ multiplex PCR, and the TCRdb table lists in-frame clones only, not all of them. The sample lists roughly 1,600,000 clones; roughly 98.5% were seen once. The sample consisted of naive CD4+ T cells sorted from blood. The sample's subset: CD45RA+ positively selected. The receptors stem from a man younger than 45 in good health.

V and J are TRBV7-9 and TRBJ1-1, with TRBD1 as a possible D gene (5 bases). There are 15 residues in the CDR3. The V gene's germline CDR1 is SEHNR and CDR2 FQNEAQ (reference sequence). Trimming took off 1 base at V and 1 base at J, with 10 bases between the two ends. DNA for the CDR3: TGTGCCAGCAGCTTAGTTAATACAGGGAACACTGAAGCTTTCTTT. Amino acids: CASSLVNTGNTEAFF.

V and J are TRBV4-3 and TRBJ2-5; weak D call: TRBD2 (6 bases). Deletions cut 0 bases from V and 1 base from J, with 18 bases between. CDR1 and CDR2 (germline): LGHNA, YSLEER. This CDR3 contains 18 residues. The CDR3 sequence: CASSQDLRGRRSQETQYF. Here the CDR3 DNA reads TGCGCCAGCAGCCAAGATCTTCGAGGGAGGAGGTCCCAAGAGACCCAGTACTTC.

The chain uses TRBV10-3 and TRBJ1-1, with D perhaps matching TRBD1 (6 bases). This CDR3 contains 14 residues. CDR1 ENHRY and CDR2 SYGVKD come from the germline V gene. Trimming took 6 bases from V and 0 from J, leaving 11 bases between them. This CDR3 is CAISPGQMNTEAFF. CDR3 nucleotides: TGTGCCATCAGCCCGGGACAAATGAACACTGAAGCTTTCTTT.

The V gene is TRBV14, the J gene TRBJ2-7; TRBD2 aligns across 8 bases. The CDR3 totals 16 residues. V was clipped by 2 bases and J by 6 bases; unmatched bases: 12. CDR1 and CDR2 from the germline V gene are SGHDN and FVKESK. In DNA, the CDR3 is TGTGCCAGCAGCCAAATGATCCCGAGCGGGAGTTCCGAGCAGTACTTC. It specifies CASSQMIPSGSSEQYF.

This clone came up once. J is TRBJ1-1 and V is TRBV5-4; the D gene is possibly TRBD1 (5 bases). V was clipped by 4 bases and J by 2 bases, with 15 bases between them. The CDR3 loop spans 15 amino acids. Looked up from germline, CDR1 is SGHNT and CDR2 is YYREEE (reference sequence). The CDR3 loop is CASSGSWGINTEAFF. The CDR3 region has the DNA TGTGCCAGCAGCGGTAGTTGGGGGATCAACACTGAAGCTTTCTTT.

The chain employs TRBV7-8 and TRBJ2-7, with TRBD2 as a possible D gene (6 bases). Per germline, CDR1 SGHVS and CDR2 FQNEAQ. V was clipped by 3 bases and J by 3 bases, with 9 bases between them. The CDR3 is made up of 13 amino acids. The CDR3 spells CASSFGGGYEQYF. CDR3 in DNA: TGTGCCAGCAGCTTCGGGGGAGGCTACGAGCAGTACTTC. Full variable domain (missing parts from reference TRBV7-8 and TRBJ2-7): GAGVSQSPRYKVAKRGQDVALRCDPISGHVSLFWYQQALGQGPEFLTYFQNEAQLDKSGLPSDRFFAERPEGSVSTLKIQRTQQEDSAVYLCASSFGGGYEQYFGPGTRLTVT.

The chain employs TRBV5-1 and TRBJ2-2; D perhaps matches TRBD1 (5 bases). The ends were cut back, 0 bases at V and 8 bases at J, with 8 bases in the middle. Per the germline V gene, CDR1 is SGHRS and CDR2 is YFSETQ. The CDR3 is 13 residues long. The CDR3 bases are TGCGCCAGCAGCTTGGAGCAGGGAGGGGAGCTGTTTTTT. It is translated as CASSLEQGGELFF.

CDR3 coding DNA: TGTGCCAGCAGCTTTCTACGATGGGACTATGGCTACACCTTC. Its protein is CASSFLRWDYGYTF. This chain links TRBV7-2 with TRBJ1-2; no definite D call. Germline V gene data show CDR1 as SGHTA and CDR2 as FQGNSA. V lost 3 bases and J lost 3, with 11 bases in between. This CDR3 has 14 residues.

This clone was seen a single time. The V and J genes are TRBV7-5 and TRBJ2-7; TRBD1 is the table's D call and was not checked against the DNA. TRBV7-5 constitutes a pseudogene. CDR3 size: 15 residues. The DNA for the CDR3 is TGTGTCAGAAGCTTAGTGGACAGGATGATCTACGAGCAGTACTTC. Translation: CVRSLVDRMIYEQYF.

The chain carries TRBV4-1 and TRBJ2-1; TRBD2 aligns across 7 bases. The CDR3 has 16 amino acids. The germline CDR1 and CDR2 sequences are MGHRA and YSYEKL. Unmatched junction bases numbered 11, after V lost 4 bases and J lost 5 bases. As DNA, the CDR3 is TGCGCCAGCAGCCTCCTCGGGCGGGGGAAAAACAATGAGCAGTTCTTC. The encoded protein is CASSLLGRGKNNEQFF.

The CDR3 DNA reads as TGTGCCAGCAGATTGACAGGGCTTGGTGAAAAACTGTTTTTT. It codes for CASRLTGLGEKLFF. The rearrangement links TRBV27 to TRBJ1-4; TRBD1 agrees at 7 bases. From germline, CDR1 is MNHEY and CDR2 SMNVEV (reference sequence). The CDR3 is 14 residues long. V lost 6 bases, J lost 7 bases, and 8 bases stayed unmatched.

The chain recombines TRBV4-1 with TRBJ2-7; tentatively, D is TRBD2 (5 bases). V lost 0 bases and J lost 0, with 6 bases in between. This CDR3 region has 14 residues. Germline CDR1 and CDR2: MGHRA and YSYEKL. The CDR3 spells CASSQEGASYEQYF. The CDR3 DNA reads TGCGCCAGCAGCCAAGAGGGAGCCTCCTACGAGCAGTACTTC.

This clone was observed a single time. V gene TRBV30 combines with J gene TRBJ1-1; D unclear. CDR3 length equals 12 residues. The germline CDR1 and CDR2 sequences are GTSNPN and SVGIG (reference sequence). The V end was cut by 3 bases, the J end by 1 base, with 6 bases between. The CDR3 reads CAWREENTEAFF. The CDR3 nucleotides read TGTGCCTGGAGGGAAGAGAACACTGAAGCTTTCTTT.

Remarks on this clone: One end of the junction is discordant with germline, which a read error may explain. The chain links TRBV5-8 to TRBJ2-7; D remains unclear. Germline values: CDR1 SGHTS, CDR2 YDEGEE. The CDR3 is 13 residues long. The CDR3 DNA sequence: TGTGCCAGCAGCTTGGCCATGAGAGGCCACCCCGACTTC. Amino acids: CASSLAMRGHPDF.

CDR3 amino acids: CASSEVLQSVGQYF. DNA of the CDR3: TGTGCCAGCAGTGAAGTGTTGCAGTCCGTCGGGCAGTACTTC. The chain links TRBV6-1 to TRBJ2-7; D call uncertain. CDR1 and CDR2 from the germline V gene are MNHNS and SASEGT. The CDR3 sequence is 14 residues long. Between the trimmed V and J ends, which lost 1 base and 9 bases, there was a span of 16 bases.

For this clone: The sample has other DNA sequences that encode this CDR3 too. V is TRBV18 and J is TRBJ2-7; 9 bases agree with TRBD1. CDR3 length: 15 amino acids. After removal of 3 bases from V and 3 bases from J, the junction contained 6 bases not matched to a gene. Germline V CDR1 and CDR2: KGHSH, LQKENI. CDR3 region: CASSPPGQGNYEQYF. The CDR3 DNA follows: TGTGCCAGCTCACCTCCGGGACAGGGTAACTACGAGCAGTACTTC.

The genes are TRBV5-8 and TRBJ2-1; D not certain. The V and J ends lost 2 bases and 0 bases respectively, with 6 bases between them. CDR3 size: 14 residues. The germline gives CDR1 SGHTS, CDR2 YDEGEE. CDR3 sequence reads: CASSFRSSYNEQFF. CDR3 coding DNA: TGTGCCAGCAGCTTCAGAAGCTCCTACAATGAGCAGTTCTTC. The variable domain in full, completed from reference TRBV5-8 and TRBJ2-1, reads EAGVTQSPTHLIKTRGQQATLRCSPISGHTSVYWYQQALGLGLQFLLWYDEGEERNRGNFPPRFSGRQFPNYSSELNVNALELEDSALYLCASSFRSSYNEQFFGPGTRLTVL.

V gene TRBV9 combines with J gene TRBJ1-1; no clear D. Looked up from germline, CDR1 is SGDLS and CDR2 is YYNGEE. There are 12 residues in the CDR3. Trimming pared 2 bases from V and 1 base from J, leaving 3 bases between. DNA of the CDR3: TGTGCCAGCAGCGTCTCGAACACTGAAGCTTTCTTT. Protein sequence: CASSVSNTEAFF.

This clone was found once. This chain joins TRBV7-8 and TRBJ2-7; possibly TRBD1 for D (6 bases). The length of the CDR3 is 15 residues. V gave up 4 bases and J gave up 3 bases, with 16 bases separating them. Germline CDR1 is SGHVS and CDR2 is FQNEAQ. The CDR3 DNA follows: TGTGCCAGCAGCTCCAACAGGGCGGTTGGCTACGAGCAGTACTTC. Protein sequence: CASSSNRAVGYEQYF.

This sequence joins TRBV7-2 and TRBJ1-1; D is unclear. CDR3 length equals 13 residues. Per germline, CDR1 SGHTA and CDR2 FQGNSA. Trimming pared 4 bases from V and 1 base from J, leaving 7 bases between. The CDR3 region is CASSSQANTEAFF. CDR3 nucleotide sequence: TGTGCCAGCAGCTCTCAGGCGAACACTGAAGCTTTCTTT.

The chain employs TRBV9 and TRBJ2-1, with 9 bases that match TRBD1. Germline V gene sequence: CDR1 SGDLS, CDR2 YYNGEE. V was pared by 3 bases and J by 9 bases, with 7 bases of the junction left unmatched. The CDR3 consists of 14 residues. CDR3 amino acids: CASSAGTGNAEQFF. The CDR3 coding sequence is TGTGCCAGCAGCGCCGGGACAGGGAATGCTGAGCAGTTCTTC.

The J gene is TRBJ2-6, the V gene TRBV28; unclear D gene. In germline, CDR1 is MDHEN, CDR2 SYDVKM. CDR3 length: 16 amino acids. V lost 6 bases to trimming and J lost 0 bases, with 12 bases between them. CDR3 nucleotide sequence: TGTGCCAGCAGCCCGCTAGTACGCTCTGGGGCCAACGTCCTGACTTTC. Its protein is CASSPLVRSGANVLTF. The whole variable domain, remainder taken from reference TRBV28 and TRBJ2-6, is DVKVTQSSRYLVKRTGEKVFLECVQDMDHENMFWYRQDPGLGLRLIYFSYDVKMKEKGDIPEGYSVSREKKERFSLILESASTNQTSMYLCASSPLVRSGANVLTFGAGSRLTVL.